This entry lists 14 T cell receptor beta chains sequenced from one sample in a study of cytomegalovirus exposure and HLA in healthy donors. The study ran its PCR with 60 Vbeta and 13 Jbeta primers. The protocol was immunoSEQ multiplex PCR, while the TCRdb copy is restricted to in-frame clones and leaves out a portion. This table has under 300,000 clones, roughly 89% appearing once. The sample comprised PBMCs. Every receptor here comes from a man aged 35-49 years in good health and CMV-seropositive.

The genes are TRBV6-5 and TRBJ2-3; 7 nucleotides match TRBD1. Losses at the gene ends were 6 bases for V and 4 bases for J; bases not matched to a gene: 7. The CDR3 contains 14 residues. Germline CDR1 reads MNHEY; CDR2 reads SVGAGI. CDR3 region: CASRRQGRADTQYF. The CDR3 DNA reads TGTGCCAGCAGGCGACAGGGTAGGGCAGATACGCAGTATTTT.

This chain uses TRBV4-1 with TRBJ2-1; a weak D match, TRBD2 (5 bases). V was shortened by 0 bases and J by 0 bases, with 18 bases between the two germline ends. The CDR3 totals 19 residues. Germline V CDR1 and CDR2: MGHRA, YSYEKL. In DNA form, the CDR3 reads TGCGCCAGCAGCCAAGATCGGGCCAGCGGACCGAGCTCCTACAATGAGCAGTTCTTC. Protein: CASSQDRASGPSSYNEQFF.

V and J are TRBV27 and TRBJ2-1, with a tentative D call TRBD2 (6 bases). The CDR3 has 17 amino acids. The germline gives CDR1 MNHEY, CDR2 SMNVEV (reference sequence). V was cut by 6 bases and J by 0 bases, with 18 bases left in between. The CDR3 DNA follows: TGTGCCAGCAGGCCGGGACTCTCACACAGCTCCTACAATGAGCAGTTCTTC. This codes for CASRPGLSHSSYNEQFF.

The chain links TRBV30 to TRBJ2-7; 10 bases are a match to TRBD2. Per the germline V gene, CDR1 is GTSNPN and CDR2 is SVGIG (reference sequence). The CDR3 spans 15 residues. Trimming removed 3 bases from V and 0 bases from J; junction bases left unmatched: 5. CDR3 sequence reads: CAWSPGTSVSYEQYF. CDR3 DNA sequence: TGTGCCTGGAGCCCCGGGACTAGCGTCTCCTACGAGCAGTACTTC.

This clone was observed a few times. The CDR3 region has the DNA TGCGCCAGCAGCCAAACAGGGTCCTACGAGCAGTACTTC. Translated, it gives CASSQTGSYEQYF. The V and J genes are TRBV4-1 and TRBJ2-7; D possibly corresponds to TRBD1 (6 bases). The CDR3 extends over 13 amino acids. The V and J ends lost 2 bases and 1 base respectively, with 6 bases between them. Germline V gene sequence: CDR1 MGHRA, CDR2 YSYEKL.

The CDR3 DNA follows: TGTGCCAGCAGCTTAATATTGGAGTTGCGGGAGGATAAAACAGATACGCAGTATTTT. Amino acid sequence: CASSLILELREDKTDTQYF. The chain uses TRBV13 and TRBJ2-3; 8 bases align to TRBD2. The CDR3 runs to 19 residues. CDR1 and CDR2 from the germline V gene are PRHDT and FYEKMQ (reference sequence). V was pared by 2 bases and J by 3 bases, with 16 bases of the junction left unmatched.

The chain joins TRBV7-8 to TRBJ2-7, with D maybe TRBD1 (7 bases). This CDR3 is built from 15 residues. Per the germline V gene, CDR1 is SGHVS and CDR2 is FQNEAQ. V was cut by 1 base and J by 0 bases, with 10 bases left in between. The CDR3 loop reads CASSLGRDSSYEQYF. The CDR3, as DNA: TGTGCCAGCAGCTTAGGGAGGGACAGCTCCTACGAGCAGTACTTC.

The chain is built from TRBV28 and TRBJ1-5, with D maybe TRBD1 (6 bases). Germline CDR1 reads MDHEN; CDR2 reads SYDVKM. V lost 2 bases and J lost 1, with 18 bases in between. The CDR3 runs 18 residues. The CDR3 loop is CASSLRKGGRGSNQPQHF. The CDR3 DNA is TGTGCCAGCAGTTTAAGGAAGGGGGGGCGAGGAAGCAATCAGCCCCAGCATTTT.

The rearrangement uses TRBV28 and TRBJ2-4; D may be TRBD2 (5 bases). The CDR3 extends over 14 amino acids. The V end was cut by 7 bases, the J end by 0 bases, with 10 bases between. Germline assignment: CDR1 MDHEN and CDR2 SYDVKM. This CDR3 is CASTPGLAKNIQYF. DNA for the CDR3: TGTGCCAGCACTCCGGGGTTAGCCAAAAACATTCAGTACTTC. The full variable domain, with the rest looked up from reference TRBV28 and TRBJ2-4, is DVKVTQSSRYLVKRTGEKVFLECVQDMDHENMFWYRQDPGLGLRLIYFSYDVKMKEKGDIPEGYSVSREKKERFSLILESASTNQTSMYLCASTPGLAKNIQYFGAGTRLSVL.

This clone was detected once. The chain employs TRBV19 and TRBJ2-1; D is undetermined. With 6 bases removed from V and 0 bases from J, the gap between germline ends came to 15 bases. CDR1 LNHDA and CDR2 SQIVND come from the germline V gene (reference sequence). The CDR3 sequence is 16 residues long. The CDR3 protein is CASRPLAAGSYNEQFF. DNA for the CDR3: TGTGCCAGTAGGCCCCTTGCGGCCGGCTCCTACAATGAGCAGTTCTTC.

Details on this clone: A junction end diverges from the germline sequence, so it may reflect a read error. The CDR3 bases are TGTTCCAGCAGCTTAGAGGCGGCTAACTATGGCTACACCTTC. Protein product: CSSSLEAANYGYTF. The chain recombines TRBV7-9 with TRBJ1-2, with D hard to call. Germline CDR1 and CDR2: SEHNR and FQNEAQ (reference sequence). The CDR3 extends over 14 amino acids.

The chain carries TRBV19 and TRBJ2-1; 16 bases map to TRBD2. The CDR3 runs to 16 residues. The V gene's germline CDR1 is LNHDA and CDR2 SQIVND (reference sequence). With 7 bases clipped from V and 8 bases from J, the junction kept 8 bases outside the gene matches. DNA of the CDR3: TGTGCCAGTACCCGGGGACTAGCGGGAGGGGCAGATGAGCAGTTCTTC. This codes for CASTRGLAGGADEQFF.

The chain carries TRBV5-6 and TRBJ1-2, with a tentative D call TRBD1 (5 bases). The CDR3 totals 14 residues. CDR1 is SGHDT and CDR2 is YYEEEE in the germline V gene. Trimming pared 0 bases from V and 6 bases from J, leaving 12 bases between. The CDR3 protein is CASSLAGRVDGYTF. CDR3 in DNA: TGTGCCAGCAGCTTGGCTGGCAGGGTCGATGGCTACACCTTC.

This chain joins TRBV9 and TRBJ2-7; 8 bases are a match to TRBD1. CDR3 size: 15 residues. V lost 4 bases and J lost 3; bases outside the gene matches: 9. Germline-derived CDR1 and CDR2 are SGDLS and YYNGEE. CDR3: CASSPGQGAGYEQYF. The CDR3 DNA follows: TGTGCCAGCAGCCCGGGGCAGGGGGCAGGCTACGAGCAGTACTTC.